This record looks at one T cell receptor (beta chain) sequence and its context. Its target is unknown. Primers: 60 Vbeta forward and 13 Jbeta reverse. Sequencing used immunoSEQ multiplex PCR; TCRdb keeps in-frame clones, though not all of them. The data contain 85,000 to 100,000 clones, around 80% of them seen just once; the ten biggest clones take up roughly 8.4%. The entry originates in a study of cytomegalovirus exposure and HLA in healthy donors. Study-level information: Out of 398 genotyped donors, 81% belonged to the Caucasian-associated ancestry cluster. The study's findings and limits: As a later analysis showed, a missense DCLRE1C variant was linked to trimming of TCR beta V- and J-genes. Compared with the roughly 700-donor mean, an Asian-associated ancestry cluster reportedly had fewer N-insertions, according to a later analysis. The authors assumed roughly uniform sequencing depth across donors for presence/absence analyses.

Sequenced input: PBMCs. This clonotype originated in a human donor in good health.

CDR3 sequence: CAISVEGAQGYTF. The CDR3 nucleotides are TGTGCCATCAGTGTTGAGGGGGCACAGGGCTACACCTTC. The genes are TRBV10-3 and TRBJ1-2, with 7 bases fitting TRBD1. Germline values: CDR1 ENHRY, CDR2 SYGVKD. With 4 bases clipped from V and 8 bases from J, the junction kept 7 bases outside the gene matches. The CDR3 is 13 residues long.